The following is a T cell receptor beta chain sequence with its context. Clones were read by immunoSEQ multiplex PCR, and TCRdb kept only the in-frame ones, dropping some. The repertoire has 150,000 to 200,000 clones, around 85% of them found once; the top ten carry about 10%. The data originate from a study of blood T cell repertoires in COVID-19. The wider study: Researchers got acute and convalescent COVID-19 samples from the United States, Italy and Spain. Sources were T cells, B-cell-depleted T cells, or PBMCs; the material itself was cDNA or gDNA.

Germline assignment: CDR1 MDHEN and CDR2 SYDVKM. Trimming took 5 bases from V and 4 from J, leaving 21 bases between them. This CDR3 is 16 amino acids long. The sample taken for sequencing was peripheral blood. V usage is TRBV28 and J usage is TRBJ2-7; a weak D match, TRBD2 (10 bases). This clonotype was sampled from a man aged 55-75 years with active or convalescent COVID-19. The CDR3 region is CASSGTGLAGVYEQYF. The CDR3 DNA is TGTGCCAGCAGTGGGACAGGGCTAGCGGGAGTGTACGAGCAGTACTTC.